The rows below give T cell receptor beta chains drawn from one sample of a study of CD8+ T cells in alopecia areata. Here immunoSEQ multiplex PCR was the method, and the copy in TCRdb shows in-frame clones only, minus some. The sample includes 150,000 or so clones, roughly 58% of them seen just once. The sample was CD4+ T cells sorted from blood, taken at approximately week 61, from a patient treated with tofacitinib. These receptors all stem from a human donor with alopecia areata. Each CDR3 is given with its conserved first and last residue. D genes are given only for firm matches. Not every row has a clone size; where given, it reads once, few, many or a size class.

j_call | d_call | v_call | clone_size | cdr3_nt | cdr3_aa
TRBJ2-5 | . | TRBV27 | few | TGTGCCAGCAGTTTAAGTGGGGGCGGGTTCCAAGAGACCCAGTACTTC | CASSLSGGGFQETQYF
TRBJ2-6 | . | TRBV30 | . | TGTGCCTGGAGTGCACGGACTGCTGGGGCCAACGTCCTGACTTTC | CAWSARTAGANVLTF
TRBJ1-6 | . | TRBV5-1 | . | TGCGCCAGCAGCTTGGCCGGGGTGAGGTATAATTCACCCCTCCACTTT | CASSLAGVRYNSPLHF
TRBJ1-2 | . | TRBV27 | few | TGTGCCAGCAGTCAAAGGGACGGACCGGGCTACACCTTC | CASSQRDGPGYTF
TRBJ1-5 | . | TRBV6-1 | . | TGTGCCAGCAAGACGTCCTCTAGCAATCAGCCCCAGCATTTT | CASKTSSSNQPQHF
TRBJ1-1 | TRBD1 | TRBV5-1 | . | TGCGCCAGCAGCTTGGGACAGGGGGCGAGTAAAGCTTTCTTT | CASSLGQGASKAFF
TRBJ1-1 | . | TRBV30 | . | TGTGCCTGGAGTCCTCTCCGGGGGGGCACTGAAGCTTTCTTT | CAWSPLRGGTEAFF
TRBJ1-3 | . | TRBV10-3 | few | TGTGCCATCAGTGTTTCTAGGAACACCATATATTTT | CAISVSRNTIYF
TRBJ1-1 | . | TRBV5-1 | . | TGCGCCAGCAGCTTGCTGACAGGCCAGGCAGCTTTCTTT | CASSLLTGQAAFF
TRBJ1-2 | . | TRBV30 | . | TGTGCCTGGAGTGCTCGTACAGCTGATGGCTACACCTTC | CAWSARTADGYTF
TRBJ2-5 | . | TRBV10-3 | few | TGTGCCATCAGTGAGAGTCGGGAGACCCAGTACTTC | CAISESRETQYF
TRBJ1-2 | . | TRBV27 | . | TGTGCCAGCAGTTTAAGAGGGACCAATGGCTACACCTTC | CASSLRGTNGYTF
TRBJ1-5 | . | TRBV7-2 | few | TGTGCCAGCAGCTCTTCAGCGTCGAGCAATCAGCCCCAGCATTTT | CASSSSASSNQPQHF
TRBJ1-1 | . | TRBV5-1 | . | TGCGCCAGCAGCTTGGGCCAACCGGGGAACACTGAAGCTTTCTTT | CASSLGQPGNTEAFF
TRBJ2-1 | TRBD1 | TRBV29-1 | . | TGCAGCGTGTCCGGGACAGGGGACGTAAATGAGCAGTTCTTC | CSVSGTGDVNEQFF
TRBJ1-4 | . | TRBV11-2 | few | TGTGCCAGCAGCTTAGTCGGGGCATCCGGTGAAAAACTGTTTTTT | CASSLVGASGEKLFF
TRBJ1-3 | . | TRBV6-5 | few | TGTGCCAGCAGTCCGACACCCGGCTCTGGAAACACCATATATTTT | CASSPTPGSGNTIYF
TRBJ2-6 | TRBD1 | TRBV7-9 | few | TGTGCCAGCAGCCTATCGACAGGGACTGGGGCCAACGTCCTGACTTTC | CASSLSTGTGANVLTF
TRBJ2-1 | . | TRBV7-9 | . | TGTGCCAGCAGCTTAGTCCCGGAACTCAATGAGCAGTTCTTC | CASSLVPELNEQFF
TRBJ1-5 | . | TRBV6-6 | . | TGTGCCAGCAGTTACCTACAGGGCTCTAGCAATCAGCCCCAGCATTTT | CASSYLQGSSNQPQHF
TRBJ2-7 | TRBD2 | TRBV29-1 | . | TGCAGCCCGCCCCCGGAACCGGCTAGCGGGAAAAAATCCTACGAGCAGTACTTC | CSPPPEPASGKKSYEQYF